This TCR beta chain was captured in a study of immune heterogeneity within non-small cell lung tumors. Study information: Among the tumors, 4 were squamous cell carcinomas, about 10 were non-squamous carcinomas and 1 was not otherwise specified.

V was trimmed by 6 bases and J by 7 bases, leaving 19 bases between them. Germline V gene data show CDR1 as MDHEN and CDR2 as SYDVKM. This CDR3 is 15 amino acids long. By share, this clonotype counts as medium-sized. What it binds is not known. Template input, which was bulk tumor genomic DNA, totaled 600 ng per sample. Several biopsies were spaced far apart within each primary tumor and obtained as surgery took place. Undergoing curative surgery were patients whose non-small cell lung cancer was untreated and newly diagnosed. It was newly diagnosed non-small cell lung cancer patients having surgery with curative intent who served as donors. It was a multiplex PCR that amplified TCR beta CDR3, with 32 V and 13 J primers. From the multiplex PCR reads, TCRdb called clonotypes with MiXCR, one entry per CDR3 protein. The top ten hold about 20% of the sample, which has thousands of distinct CDR3 sequences, 20% to 30% seen once.

Whole-study findings and limits: Local tumor mutational burden, with an R of about 0.34, correlated moderately but significantly with local T-cell clonality. There were identical dominant CDR3 beta clonotypes recurring across tumor sites within a patient, together with site-unique high-frequency clones.

The sequence came from a man aged 55-75 years with non-small cell lung cancer. Sequenced sample: lung tumor tissue. The chain is built from TRBV28 and TRBJ1-5, with TRBD1 as a possible D gene (6 bases). The CDR3 coding sequence is TGTGCCAGCAGGAATCGGGGGGGGGCGAGGCAGCCCCAGCATTTT. Its translation: CASRNRGGARQPQHF.